Presented here are 2 T cell receptor beta chains from one specimen sequenced in a study of blood T cell repertoires in COVID-19. The data were produced by immunoSEQ multiplex PCR, yet TCRdb's version contains in-frame clones alone and is incomplete. This sample has approximately 350,000 clones, with 83% found just once. Sequenced material: peripheral blood. The receptors shown here come from a man aged 30-40 years with active or convalescent COVID-19.

The J gene is TRBJ2-3, the V gene TRBV3-1 (or the pseudogene TRBV3-2); TRBD1 might be the D (7 bases). Germline V gene sequence: CDR1 LGHDT, CDR2 YNNKEL (reference sequence). Trimming took 1 base from V and 2 from J, leaving 22 bases between them. CDR3 length: 19 amino acids. In DNA form, the CDR3 reads TGTGCCAGCAGCCAAGTTTGTCAGGGGGGCTCCGCGCACACAGATACGCAGTATTTT. This gives the protein CASSQVCQGGSAHTDTQYF.

This clone was detected only a few times. Different DNA sequences within this sample yield the same CDR3. CDR3 in amino acids: CASSFFGRGGANVLTF. The CDR3 nucleotides are TGTGCCAGCAGCTTCTTCGGGAGGGGTGGGGCCAACGTCCTGACTTTC. The chain has TRBV11-2 and TRBJ2-6; 8 bases map to TRBD2. The CDR3 is 16 residues long. Germline V gives CDR1 SGHAT, CDR2 FQNNGV. V lost 3 bases to trimming and J lost 3 bases; unmatched junction nucleotides: 4.